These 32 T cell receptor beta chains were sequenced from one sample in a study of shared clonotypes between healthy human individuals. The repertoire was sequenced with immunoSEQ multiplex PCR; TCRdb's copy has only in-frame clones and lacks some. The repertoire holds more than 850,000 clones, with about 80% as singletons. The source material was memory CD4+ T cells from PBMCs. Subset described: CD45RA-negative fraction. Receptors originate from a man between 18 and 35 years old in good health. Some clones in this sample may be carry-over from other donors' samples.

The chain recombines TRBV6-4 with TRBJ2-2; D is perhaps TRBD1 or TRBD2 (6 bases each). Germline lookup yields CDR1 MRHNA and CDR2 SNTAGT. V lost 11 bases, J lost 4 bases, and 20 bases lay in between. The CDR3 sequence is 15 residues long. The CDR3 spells CAGRRAGGGTGELFF. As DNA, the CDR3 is TGTGCCGGTCGAAGGGCCGGGGGCGGCACCGGGGAGCTGTTTTTT.

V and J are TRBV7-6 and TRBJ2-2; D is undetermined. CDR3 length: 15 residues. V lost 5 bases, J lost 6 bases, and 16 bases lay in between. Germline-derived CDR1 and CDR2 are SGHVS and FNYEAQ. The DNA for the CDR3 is TGTGCCAGCAGCGTCACGGGCCCCGTCCCCGGGGAGCTGTTTTTT. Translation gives CASSVTGPVPGELFF.

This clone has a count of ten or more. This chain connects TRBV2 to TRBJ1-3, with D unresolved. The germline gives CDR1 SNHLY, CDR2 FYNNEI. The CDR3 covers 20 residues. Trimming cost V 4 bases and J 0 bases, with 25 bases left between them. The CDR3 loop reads CASSALRPGVGRRSGNTIYF. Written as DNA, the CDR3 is TGTGCCAGCAGTGCCCTCCGGCCCGGGGTTGGTAGACGCTCTGGAAACACCATATATTTT.

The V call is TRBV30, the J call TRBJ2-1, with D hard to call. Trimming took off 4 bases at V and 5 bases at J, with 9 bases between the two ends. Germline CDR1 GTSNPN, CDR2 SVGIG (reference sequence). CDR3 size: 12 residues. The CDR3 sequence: CAWKKSDNEQFF. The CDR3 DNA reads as TGTGCCTGGAAAAAATCCGACAATGAGCAGTTCTTC.

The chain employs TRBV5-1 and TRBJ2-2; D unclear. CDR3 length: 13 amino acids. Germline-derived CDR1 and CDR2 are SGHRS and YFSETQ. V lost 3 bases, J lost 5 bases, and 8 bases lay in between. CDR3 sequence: CASSWDFTGELFF. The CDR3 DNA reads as TGCGCCAGCAGCTGGGATTTTACCGGGGAGCTGTTTTTT.

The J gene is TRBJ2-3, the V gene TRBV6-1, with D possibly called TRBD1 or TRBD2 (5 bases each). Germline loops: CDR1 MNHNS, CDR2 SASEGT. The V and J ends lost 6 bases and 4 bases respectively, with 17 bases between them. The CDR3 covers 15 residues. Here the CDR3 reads CASRGRVVGADTQYF. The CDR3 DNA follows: TGTGCCAGCAGGGGACGTGTTGTGGGGGCAGATACGCAGTATTTT.

CDR3 nucleotides: TGTGCCAGCAGAGTGAAGGGGGCGAACTATGGCTACACCTTC. Translation: CASRVKGANYGYTF. The rearrangement links TRBV6-5 to TRBJ1-2; TRBD1 aligns across 7 bases. V lost 6 bases and J lost 2; bases outside the gene matches: 6. This CDR3 is built from 14 residues. The germline gives CDR1 MNHEY, CDR2 SVGAGI.

This CDR3 reads CASSPVGPSQGEAFF. CDR3 DNA: TGCGCCAGCAGCCCCGTTGGCCCATCGCAGGGGGAAGCTTTCTTT. V and J are TRBV5-1 and TRBJ1-1, with a weak D call TRBD1 (6 bases). This CDR3 spans 15 amino acids. The ends were cut back, 4 bases at V and 8 bases at J, with 21 bases in the middle. The germline CDR1 and CDR2 sequences are SGHRS and YFSETQ.

The CDR3 sequence is CASSYPGQGFGELFF. CDR3 DNA sequence: TGCGCCAGCAGCTACCCGGGACAGGGTTTCGGGGAGCTGTTTTTT. The chain links TRBV5-1 to TRBJ2-2; TRBD1 aligns across 9 bases. The V and J ends lost 3 bases and 7 bases, in that order; junction bases with no gene match: 7. Germline V gene data show CDR1 as SGHRS and CDR2 as YFSETQ. There are 15 residues in the CDR3.

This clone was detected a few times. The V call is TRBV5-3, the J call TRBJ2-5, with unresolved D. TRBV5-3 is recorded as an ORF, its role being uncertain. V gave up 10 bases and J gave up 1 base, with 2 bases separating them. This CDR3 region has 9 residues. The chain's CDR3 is CAGQETQYF. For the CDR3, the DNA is TGTGCCGGCCAAGAGACCCAGTACTTC.

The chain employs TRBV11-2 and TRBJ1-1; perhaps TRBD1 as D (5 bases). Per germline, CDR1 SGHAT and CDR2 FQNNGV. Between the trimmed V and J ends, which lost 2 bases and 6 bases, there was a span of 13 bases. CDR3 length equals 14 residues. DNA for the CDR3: TGTGCCAGCAGCTTAATAAGGGGCGCCTCTGAAGCTTTCTTT. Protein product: CASSLIRGASEAFF.

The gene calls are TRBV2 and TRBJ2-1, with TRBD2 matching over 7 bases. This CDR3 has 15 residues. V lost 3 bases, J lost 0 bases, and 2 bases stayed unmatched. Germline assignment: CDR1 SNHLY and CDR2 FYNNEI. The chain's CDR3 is CASSERGSSYNEQFF. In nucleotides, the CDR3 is TGTGCCAGCAGTGAGCGGGGGAGCTCCTACAATGAGCAGTTCTTC. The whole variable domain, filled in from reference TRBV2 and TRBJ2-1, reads EPEVTQTPSHQVTQMGQEVILRCVPISNHLYFYWYRQILGQKVEFLVSFYNNEISEKSEIFDDQFSVERPDGSNFTLKIRSTKLEDSAMYFCASSERGSSYNEQFFGPGTRLTVL.

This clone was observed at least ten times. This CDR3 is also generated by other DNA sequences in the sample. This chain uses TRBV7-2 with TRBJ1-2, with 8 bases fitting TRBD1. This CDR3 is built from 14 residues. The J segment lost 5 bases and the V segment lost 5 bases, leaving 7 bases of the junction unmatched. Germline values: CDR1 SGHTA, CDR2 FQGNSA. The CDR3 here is CASSPGTGAYGYTF. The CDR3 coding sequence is TGTGCCAGCAGCCCCGGGACAGGTGCTTATGGCTACACCTTC.

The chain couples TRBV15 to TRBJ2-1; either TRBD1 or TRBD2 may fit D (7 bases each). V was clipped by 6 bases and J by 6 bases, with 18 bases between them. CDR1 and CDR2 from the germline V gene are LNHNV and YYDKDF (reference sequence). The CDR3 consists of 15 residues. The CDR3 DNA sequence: TGTGCCACCAGTCCCCTTGGGAGGGGGCCCAATGAGCAGTTCTTC. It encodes CATSPLGRGPNEQFF.

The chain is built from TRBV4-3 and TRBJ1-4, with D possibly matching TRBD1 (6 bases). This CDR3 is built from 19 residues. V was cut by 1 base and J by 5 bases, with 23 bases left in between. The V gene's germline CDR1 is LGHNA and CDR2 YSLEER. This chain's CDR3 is CASSQGGSGARGPNEKLFF. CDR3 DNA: TGCGCCAGCAGCCAAGGGGGCTCCGGGGCGCGGGGGCCCAATGAAAAACTGTTTTTT.

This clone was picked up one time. The CDR3 region has the DNA TGCGCCAGCAGTCAATCGTGGCAGCCCTACGAGCAGTACTTC. It specifies CASSQSWQPYEQYF. The V gene is TRBV23-1, the J gene TRBJ2-7; D is unclear. TRBV23-1 is given ORF status, its function remaining uncertain. The CDR3 is made up of 14 amino acids. V was shortened by 0 bases and J by 2 bases, with 8 bases between the two germline ends.

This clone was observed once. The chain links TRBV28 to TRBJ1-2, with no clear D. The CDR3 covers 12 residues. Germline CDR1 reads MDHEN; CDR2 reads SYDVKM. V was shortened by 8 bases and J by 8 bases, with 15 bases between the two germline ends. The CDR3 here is CASLEGRSGYTF. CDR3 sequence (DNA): TGTGCCAGCCTGGAGGGCAGGTCCGGCTACACCTTC.

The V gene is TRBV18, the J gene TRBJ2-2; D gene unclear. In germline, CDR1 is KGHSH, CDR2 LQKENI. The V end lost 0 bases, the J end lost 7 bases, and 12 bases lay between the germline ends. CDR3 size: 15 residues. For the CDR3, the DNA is TGTGCCAGCTCACCACCGTCGCAATCGGACGGGGAGCTGTTTTTT. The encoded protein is CASSPPSQSDGELFF.

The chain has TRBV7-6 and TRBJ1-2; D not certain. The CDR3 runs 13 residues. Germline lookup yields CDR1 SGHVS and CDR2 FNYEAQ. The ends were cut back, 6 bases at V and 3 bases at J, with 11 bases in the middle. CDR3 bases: TGTGCCAGCAGTCCACAGCCCGACTATGGCTACACCTTC. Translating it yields CASSPQPDYGYTF.

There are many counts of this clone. The CDR3 protein is CASSLAGIGELFF. The CDR3 DNA sequence: TGTGCCAGCAGCTTAGCGGGAATCGGGGAGCTGTTTTTT. This sequence joins TRBV7-8 and TRBJ2-2; D unresolved. V was clipped by 0 bases and J by 7 bases, with 6 bases between them. Germline-derived CDR1 and CDR2 are SGHVS and FQNEAQ. The CDR3 loop spans 13 amino acids.

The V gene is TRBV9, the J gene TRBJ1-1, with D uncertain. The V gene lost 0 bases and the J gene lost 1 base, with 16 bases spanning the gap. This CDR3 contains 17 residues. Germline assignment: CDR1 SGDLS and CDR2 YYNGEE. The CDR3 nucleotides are TGTGCCAGCAGCGTAGAAAGCGCACCGAGATGGAACACTGAAGCTTTCTTT. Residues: CASSVESAPRWNTEAFF.

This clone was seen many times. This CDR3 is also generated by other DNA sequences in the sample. This CDR3 is CASSQDPRLAGYNEQFF. As DNA, the CDR3 is TGCGCCAGCAGCCAAGATCCGAGACTAGCAGGGTACAATGAGCAGTTCTTC. This rearrangement joins TRBV4-3 to TRBJ2-1, with TRBD2 matching over 7 bases. Germline CDR1 reads LGHNA; CDR2 reads YSLEER. V was pared by 0 bases and J by 4 bases, with 9 bases of the junction left unmatched. The CDR3 consists of 17 residues.

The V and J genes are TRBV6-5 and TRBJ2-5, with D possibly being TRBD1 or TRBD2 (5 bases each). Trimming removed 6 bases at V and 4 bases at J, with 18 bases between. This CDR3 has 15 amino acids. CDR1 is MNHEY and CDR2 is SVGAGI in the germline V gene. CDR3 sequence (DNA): TGTGCCAGCAGGACCGGGACCTCTCGGACAGAGACCCAGTACTTC. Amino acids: CASRTGTSRTETQYF.

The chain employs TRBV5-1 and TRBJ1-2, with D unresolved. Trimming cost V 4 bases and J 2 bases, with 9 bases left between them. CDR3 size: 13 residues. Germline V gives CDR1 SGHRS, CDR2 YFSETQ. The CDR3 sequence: CASSVEQNYGYTF. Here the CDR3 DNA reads TGCGCCAGCAGCGTTGAACAGAACTATGGCTACACCTTC.

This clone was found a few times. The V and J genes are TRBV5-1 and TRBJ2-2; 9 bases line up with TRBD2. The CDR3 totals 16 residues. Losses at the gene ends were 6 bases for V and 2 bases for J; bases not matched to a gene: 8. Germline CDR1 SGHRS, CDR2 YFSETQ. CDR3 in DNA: TGCGCCAGCATGGTACTAGCGGGCGGAAACACCGGGGAGCTGTTTTTT. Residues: CASMVLAGGNTGELFF.

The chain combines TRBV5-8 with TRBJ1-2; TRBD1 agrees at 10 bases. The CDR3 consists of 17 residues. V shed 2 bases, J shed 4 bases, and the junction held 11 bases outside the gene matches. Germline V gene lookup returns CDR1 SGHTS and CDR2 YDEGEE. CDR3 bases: TGTGCCAGCAGCTTATCATTGGGGGACAGGGGCTCCTATGGCTACACCTTC. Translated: CASSLSLGDRGSYGYTF.

Written as DNA, the CDR3 is TGTGCCAGCAGCCCGGGCGTCAATGAGCAGTTCTTC. It encodes CASSPGVNEQFF. This chain uses TRBV11-2 with TRBJ2-1, with unresolved D. Germline assignment: CDR1 SGHAT and CDR2 FQNNGV. This CDR3 region has 12 residues. Trimming took 5 bases from V and 6 from J, leaving 8 bases between them.

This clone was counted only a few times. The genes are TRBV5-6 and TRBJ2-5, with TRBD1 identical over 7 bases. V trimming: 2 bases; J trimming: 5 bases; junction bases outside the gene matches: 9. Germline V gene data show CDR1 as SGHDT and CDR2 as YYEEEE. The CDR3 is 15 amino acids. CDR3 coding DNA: TGTGCCAGCAGCTTTAGGGTAGGGGGCCGGGAGACCCAGTACTTC. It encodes CASSFRVGGRETQYF.

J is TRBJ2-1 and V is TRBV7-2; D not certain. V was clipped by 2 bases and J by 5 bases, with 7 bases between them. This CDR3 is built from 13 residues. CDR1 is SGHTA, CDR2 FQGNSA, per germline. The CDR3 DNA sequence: TGTGCCAGCAGCTTATACCAGGACAATGAGCAGTTCTTC. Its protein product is CASSLYQDNEQFF.

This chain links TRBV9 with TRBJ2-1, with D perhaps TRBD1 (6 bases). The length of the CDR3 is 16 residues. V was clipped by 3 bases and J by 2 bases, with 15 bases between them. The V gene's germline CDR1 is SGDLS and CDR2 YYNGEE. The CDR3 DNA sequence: TGTGCCAGCAGCGCGAACGGACAGACGGCCTACAATGAGCAGTTCTTC. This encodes CASSANGQTAYNEQFF.

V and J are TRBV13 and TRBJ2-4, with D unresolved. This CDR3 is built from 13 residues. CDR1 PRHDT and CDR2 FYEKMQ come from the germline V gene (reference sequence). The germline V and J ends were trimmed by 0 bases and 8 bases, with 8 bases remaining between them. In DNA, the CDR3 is TGTGCCAGCAGCTTAGGGGGTCCCGACATTCAGTACTTC. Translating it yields CASSLGGPDIQYF.

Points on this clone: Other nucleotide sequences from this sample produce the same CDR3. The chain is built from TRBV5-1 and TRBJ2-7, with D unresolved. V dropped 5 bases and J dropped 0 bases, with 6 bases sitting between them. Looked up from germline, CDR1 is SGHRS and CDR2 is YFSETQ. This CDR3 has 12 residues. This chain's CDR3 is CASSLPSYEQYF. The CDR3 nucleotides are TGCGCCAGCAGTTTACCCTCCTACGAGCAGTACTTC.